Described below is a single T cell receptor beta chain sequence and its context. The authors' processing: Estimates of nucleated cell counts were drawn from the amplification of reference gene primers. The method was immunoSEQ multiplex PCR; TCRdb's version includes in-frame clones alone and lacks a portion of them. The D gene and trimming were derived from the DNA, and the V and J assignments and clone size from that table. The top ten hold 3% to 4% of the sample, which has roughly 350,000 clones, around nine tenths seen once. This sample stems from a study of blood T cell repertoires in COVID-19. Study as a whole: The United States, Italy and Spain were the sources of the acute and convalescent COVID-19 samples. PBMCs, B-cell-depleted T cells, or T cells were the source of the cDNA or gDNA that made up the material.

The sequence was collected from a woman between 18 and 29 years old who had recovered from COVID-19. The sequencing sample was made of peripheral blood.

The CDR3 reads CASSLVLGLETQYF. DNA for the CDR3: TGTGCCAGCAGCTTAGTCCTTGGACTCGAGACCCAGTACTTC. This chain uses TRBV7-9 with TRBJ2-5; the D gene is possibly TRBD2 (5 bases). Trimming pared 1 base from V and 5 bases from J, leaving 11 bases between. The CDR3 consists of 14 residues. Per germline, CDR1 SEHNR and CDR2 FQNEAQ (reference sequence).